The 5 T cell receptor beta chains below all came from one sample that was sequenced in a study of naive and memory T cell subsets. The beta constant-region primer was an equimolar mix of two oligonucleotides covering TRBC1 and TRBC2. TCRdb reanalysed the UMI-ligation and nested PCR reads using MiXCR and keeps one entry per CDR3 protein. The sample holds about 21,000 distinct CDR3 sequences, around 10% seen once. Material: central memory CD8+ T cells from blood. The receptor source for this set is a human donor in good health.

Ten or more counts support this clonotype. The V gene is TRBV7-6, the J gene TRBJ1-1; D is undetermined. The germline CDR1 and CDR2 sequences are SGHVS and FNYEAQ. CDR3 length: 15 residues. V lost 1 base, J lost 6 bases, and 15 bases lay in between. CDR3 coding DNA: TGTGCCAGCAGCTTAGGGGGTCTGGAATACGCTGAAGCTTTCTTT. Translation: CASSLGGLEYAEAFF. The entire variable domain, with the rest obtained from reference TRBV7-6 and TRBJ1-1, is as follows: GAGVSQSPRYKVTKRGQDVALRCDPISGHVSLYWYRQALGQGPEFLTYFNYEAQQDKSGLPNDRFSAERPEGSISTLTIQRTEQRDSAMYRCASSLGGLEYAEAFFGQGTRLTVV.

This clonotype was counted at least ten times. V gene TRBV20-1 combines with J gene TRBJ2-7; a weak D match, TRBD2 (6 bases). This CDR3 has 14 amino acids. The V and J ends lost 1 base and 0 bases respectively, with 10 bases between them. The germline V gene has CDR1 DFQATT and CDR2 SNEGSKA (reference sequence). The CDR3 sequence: CSARGGRDSYEQYF. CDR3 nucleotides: TGCAGTGCTAGAGGCGGGCGGGACTCCTACGAGCAGTACTTC.

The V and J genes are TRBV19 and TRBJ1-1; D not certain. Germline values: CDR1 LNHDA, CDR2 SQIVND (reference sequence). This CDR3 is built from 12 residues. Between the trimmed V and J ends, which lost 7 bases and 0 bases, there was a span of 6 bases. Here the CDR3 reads CASIGLNTEAFF. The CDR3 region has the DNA TGTGCCAGTATAGGGCTGAACACTGAAGCTTTCTTT.

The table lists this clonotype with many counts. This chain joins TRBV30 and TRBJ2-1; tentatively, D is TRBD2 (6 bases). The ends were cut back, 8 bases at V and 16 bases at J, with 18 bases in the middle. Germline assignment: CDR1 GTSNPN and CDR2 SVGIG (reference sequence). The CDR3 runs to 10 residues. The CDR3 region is CAGERAAIFF. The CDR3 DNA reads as TGTGCCGGGGAGCGGGCCGCCATTTTCTTC. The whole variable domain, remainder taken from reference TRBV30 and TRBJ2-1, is SQTIHQWPATLVQPVGSPLSLECTVEGTSNPNLYWYRQAAGRGLQLLFYSVGIGQISSEVPQNLSASRPQDRQFILSSKKLLLSDSGFYLCAGERAAIFFGPGTRLTVL.

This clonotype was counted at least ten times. The CDR3 is CSASPGLALQETQYF. For the CDR3, the DNA is TGCAGTGCTAGTCCCGGACTAGCGTTACAAGAGACCCAGTACTTC. The chain employs TRBV20-1 and TRBJ2-5, with 9 bases matching TRBD2. Unmatched junction bases numbered 7, after V lost 3 bases and J lost 2 bases. The CDR3 sequence is 15 residues long. Germline assignment: CDR1 DFQATT and CDR2 SNEGSKA (reference sequence).